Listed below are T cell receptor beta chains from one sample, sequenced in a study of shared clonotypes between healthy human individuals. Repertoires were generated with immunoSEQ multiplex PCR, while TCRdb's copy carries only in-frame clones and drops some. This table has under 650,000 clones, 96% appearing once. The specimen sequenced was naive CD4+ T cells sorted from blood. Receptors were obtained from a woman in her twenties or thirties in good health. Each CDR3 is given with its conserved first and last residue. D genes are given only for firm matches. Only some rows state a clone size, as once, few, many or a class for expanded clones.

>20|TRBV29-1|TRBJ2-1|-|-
TGCAGCGTTGTAGGGGGGTGGTCTGGAAAGCGGCCGAGCTCCTACAATGAGCAGTTCTTC
CSVVGGWSGKRPSSYNEQFF
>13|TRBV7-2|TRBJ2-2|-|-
TGTGCCAGCAGACAGACACCGACCGGGGAGCTGTTTTTT
CASRQTPTGELFF
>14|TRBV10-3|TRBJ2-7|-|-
TGTGCCATCAGTGGTACAGGGCGTTCCTACGAGCAGTACTTC
CAISGTGRSYEQYF
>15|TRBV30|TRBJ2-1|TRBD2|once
TGTGCCTGGAGTGTAACGACTAGCGGGAGGGATGAGCAGTTCTTC
CAWSVTTSGRDEQFF
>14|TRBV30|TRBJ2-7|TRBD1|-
TGTGCCTGGAGTGTACCCGGACAGGGGGACGAGCAGTACTTC
CAWSVPGQGDEQYF
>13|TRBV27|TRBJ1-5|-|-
TGTGCCAGCAGTCTCCGGGAACATCAGCCCCAGCATTTT
CASSLREHQPQHF
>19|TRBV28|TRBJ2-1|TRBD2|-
TGTGCCAGCAGTCCCTTGGGACTAGCGGGAGTCCCCCGCTCCAATGAGCAGTTCTTC
CASSPLGLAGVPRSNEQFF
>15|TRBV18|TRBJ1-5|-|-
TGTGCCAGCTCACCGGATATTGGTAGCAATCAGCCCCAGCATTTT
CASSPDIGSNQPQHF
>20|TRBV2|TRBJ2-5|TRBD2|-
TGTGCCAGCAGTGAAGCGGCCCGGACGAGGCGGGAGTACCCGGGGGAGACCCAGTACTTC
CASSEAARTRREYPGETQYF
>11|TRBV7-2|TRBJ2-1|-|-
TGTGCCAGCAGCAAAAGTAATGAGCAGTTCTTC
CASSKSNEQFF
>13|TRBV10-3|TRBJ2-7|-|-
TGTGCCATCAGGGTTAGCGGCTCCTACGAGCAGTACTTC
CAIRVSGSYEQYF
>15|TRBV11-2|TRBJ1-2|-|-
TGTGCCAGCAACCTCCCCCGTGGCAGGGCCTATGGCTACACCTTC
CASNLPRGRAYGYTF
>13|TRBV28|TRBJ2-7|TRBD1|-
TGTGCCAGCAGTATGGACAGGCTAAGAGAGCAGTACTTC
CASSMDRLREQYF
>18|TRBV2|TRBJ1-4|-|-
TGTGCCAGCAGTGAGCTGGGGGTAGGGGAACCCCCGCGTGGAAAACTGTTTTTT
CASSELGVGEPPRGKLFF
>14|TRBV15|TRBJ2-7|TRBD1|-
TGTGCCACCAGCCAAGGACAGGGTACCTACGAGCAGTACTTC
CATSQGQGTYEQYF
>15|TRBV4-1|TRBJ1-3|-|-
TGCGCCAGCAGCCAAGACCCCGTCTCTGGAAACACCATATATTTT
CASSQDPVSGNTIYF
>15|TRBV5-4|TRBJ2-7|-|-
TGTGCCAGCAGCTTGGGAGGGCCAAGCTCCTACGAGCAGTACTTC
CASSLGGPSSYEQYF
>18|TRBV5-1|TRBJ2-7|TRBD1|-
TGCGCCAGCAGCTCCCGTCCCGGGACAGGGGGCGGCTCCTACGAGCAGTACTTC
CASSSRPGTGGGSYEQYF
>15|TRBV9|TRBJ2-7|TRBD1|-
TGTGCCAGCAGCAGGACAGGGTTCAGGTCCTACGAGCAGTACTTC
CASSRTGFRSYEQYF
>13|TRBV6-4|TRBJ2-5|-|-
TGTGCCAGCAGTCCGGAGCAGGATCTAGAGCAGTACTTC
CASSPEQDLEQYF
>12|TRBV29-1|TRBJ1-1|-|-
TGCAGCGTCACCCGGGGAGGGACTGAAGCTTTCTTT
CSVTRGGTEAFF
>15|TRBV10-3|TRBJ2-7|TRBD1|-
TGTGCCATCAGCTCACCCGGGACAGGGCTCTACGAGCAGTACTTC
CAISSPGTGLYEQYF
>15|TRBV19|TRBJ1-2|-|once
TGTGCCAGTAGTAACCGGACATTCCCTAACTATGGCTACACCTTC
CASSNRTFPNYGYTF
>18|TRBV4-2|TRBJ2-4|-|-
TGTGCCAGCAGCCAAGACCATGAGGCCTACCTAGCCAAAAACATTCAGTACTTC
CASSQDHEAYLAKNIQYF
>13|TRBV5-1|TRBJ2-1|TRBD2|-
TGCGCCAGCAGCTGGGGGACTAGCGATGAGCAGTTCTTC
CASSWGTSDEQFF
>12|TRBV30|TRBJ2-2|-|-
TGTGCCTGGGGCTGGAACACCGGGGAGCTGTTTTTT
CAWGWNTGELFF
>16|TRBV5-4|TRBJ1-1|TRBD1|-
TGTGCCAGCAGCTTCCCGGGACAGGTAATGAACACTGAAGCTTTCTTT
CASSFPGQVMNTEAFF
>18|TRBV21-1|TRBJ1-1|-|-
TGTGCTAGCAGCAACGGGCCGGGACCGGGGGGCGGAATTAAGGAAGCTTTCTTT
CASSNGPGPGGGIKEAFF
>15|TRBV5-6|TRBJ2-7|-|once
TGTGCCAGCAGCTTGGGGTCGGGCCCAGGGTACGAGCAGTACTTC
CASSLGSGPGYEQYF
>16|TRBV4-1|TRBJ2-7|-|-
TGCGCCAGCAGCCAAGATCTGCCCGGGACCCACTACGAGCAGTACTTC
CASSQDLPGTHYEQYF
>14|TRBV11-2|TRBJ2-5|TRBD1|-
TGTGCCAGCAGCAAACGGACAGGCCAAGAGACCCAGTACTTC
CASSKRTGQETQYF
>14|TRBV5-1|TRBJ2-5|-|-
TGCGCCAGCAGCTTGGCGGACAGACAAGAGACCCAGTACTTC
CASSLADRQETQYF
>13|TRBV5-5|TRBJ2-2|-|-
TGTGCCACACAGGGAGACCTCACCGGGGAGCTGTTTTTT
CATQGDLTGELFF
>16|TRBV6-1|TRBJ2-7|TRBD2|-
TGTGCCAGCAGTGAGGCTGAGCTAGCGGGAGCGTACGAGCAGTACTTC
CASSEAELAGAYEQYF
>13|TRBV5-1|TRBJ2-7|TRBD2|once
TGCGCCAGCAGCCTAGCGGGGGAATACGAGCAGTACTTC
CASSLAGEYEQYF
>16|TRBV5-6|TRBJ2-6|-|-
TGTGCCAGCAGCTTTTGGGGACCCTCTGGGGCCAACGTCCTGACTTTC
CASSFWGPSGANVLTF
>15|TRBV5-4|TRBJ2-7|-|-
TGTGCCAGCAGCAAACCCCTGGCAGGGGGGGGCGAGCAGTACTTC
CASSKPLAGGGEQYF
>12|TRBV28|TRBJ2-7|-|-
TGTGCCAGCAGTTTGTCCGATTACGAGCAGTACTTC
CASSLSDYEQYF